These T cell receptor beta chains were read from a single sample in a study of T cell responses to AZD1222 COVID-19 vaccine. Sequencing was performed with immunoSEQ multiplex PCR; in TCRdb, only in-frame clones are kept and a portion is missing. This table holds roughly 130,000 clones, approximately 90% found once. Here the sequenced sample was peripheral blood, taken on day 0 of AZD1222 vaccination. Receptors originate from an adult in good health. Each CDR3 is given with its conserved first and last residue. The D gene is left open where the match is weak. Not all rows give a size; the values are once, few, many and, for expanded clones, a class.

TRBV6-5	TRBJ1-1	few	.	TGTGCCAGCAGTCAGACAGTTAACACTGAAGCTTTCTTT	CASSQTVNTEAFF
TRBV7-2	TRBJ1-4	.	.	TGTGCCAGCAGCCCCCTGGCCTTTAATGAAAAACTGTTTTTT	CASSPLAFNEKLFF
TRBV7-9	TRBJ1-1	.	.	TGTGCCAGCAGCTTACGGCCTACTGAAGCTTTCTTT	CASSLRPTEAFF
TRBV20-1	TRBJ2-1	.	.	TGCAGTGCTAGTTCTCTTGTCCGAAACAATGAGCAGTTCTTC	CSASSLVRNNEQFF
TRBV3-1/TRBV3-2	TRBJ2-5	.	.	TGTGCCAGCAGCCTATGGACAGCACAAGAGACCCAGTACTTC	CASSLWTAQETQYF
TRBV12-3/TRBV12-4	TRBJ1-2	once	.	TGTGCCAGCAGTAATCCGACGGGTTATGGCTACACCTTC	CASSNPTGYGYTF
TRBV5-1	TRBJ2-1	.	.	TGCGCCAGCAGCTTTACTCCAGAATACTACAATGAGCAGTTCTTC	CASSFTPEYYNEQFF
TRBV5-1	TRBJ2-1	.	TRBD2	TGCGCCACAGCAGTGTCAGGGACTAGCGGTTACAATGAGCAGTTCTTC	CATAVSGTSGYNEQFF
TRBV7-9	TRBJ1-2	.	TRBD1	TGTGCCAGCAGCCTACAGGGGGCGGTTGGCTATGGCTACACCTTC	CASSLQGAVGYGYTF
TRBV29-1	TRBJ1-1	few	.	TGCAGCGTTGATGGAGGGATTCCGAACACTGAAGCTTTCTTT	CSVDGGIPNTEAFF
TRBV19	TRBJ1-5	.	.	TGTGCCAGTTCCTACAGGGAAATGAGCAATCAGCCCCAGCATTTT	CASSYREMSNQPQHF
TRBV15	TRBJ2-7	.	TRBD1	TGTGCCACCAGCAGGGTAACAGGGGCCTACGAGCAGTACTTC	CATSRVTGAYEQYF
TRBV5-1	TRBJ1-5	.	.	TGCGCCAGCAGCGAAGGGACCCTAAATCAGCCCCAGCATTTT	CASSEGTLNQPQHF
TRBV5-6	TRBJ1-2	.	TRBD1	TGTGCCAGCAGCGGAGGGACAGGTTCAGGCGGCTACACCTTC	CASSGGTGSGGYTF
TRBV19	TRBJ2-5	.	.	TGTGCCAGTACTAAAAGATCGCCAGGCAGGGACTGGCGAAAGCAAGAGACCCAGTACTTC	CASTKRSPGRDWRKQETQYF
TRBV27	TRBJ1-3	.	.	TGTGCCAGCAGTTCACTGACGACGGGGCCTGGAAACACCATATATTTT	CASSSLTTGPGNTIYF
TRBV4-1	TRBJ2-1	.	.	TGCGCCAGCAGCCAAGGGGCGGGGAGCTCCTACAATGAGCAGTTCTTC	CASSQGAGSSYNEQFF
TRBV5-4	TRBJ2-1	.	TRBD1	TGTGCCAGCAAGGACAGGCGAGATTCGAGCTCCTACAATGAGCAGTTCTTC	CASKDRRDSSSYNEQFF
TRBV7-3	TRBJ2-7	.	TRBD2	TGTGCCAGCAGCCCCTTAGCGGGAGGAGGCTACGAGCAGTACTTC	CASSPLAGGGYEQYF
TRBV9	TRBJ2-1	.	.	TGTGCCAGCAGCTTGGGGCTGGGGGCGAAGGGAAATGAGCAGTTCTTC	CASSLGLGAKGNEQFF
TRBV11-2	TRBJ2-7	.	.	TGTGCCAGCAGCACAGCGGTCTACGAGCAGTACTTC	CASSTAVYEQYF
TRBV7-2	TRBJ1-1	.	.	TGTGCCAGCAGCCTCTTGGGGCCCGGAGCTTTCTTT	CASSLLGPGAFF
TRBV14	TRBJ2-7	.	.	TGTGCCAGCAGCCAATTTGACACCGCCTTCTCCTACGAGCAGTACTTC	CASSQFDTAFSYEQYF
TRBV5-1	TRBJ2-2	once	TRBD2	TGCGCCAGCAGTATTAGCGGGAGTTTAGGCGGGGAGCTGTTTTTT	CASSISGSLGGELFF
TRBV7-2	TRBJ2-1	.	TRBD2	TGTGCCAGCAGCTTTTATACGACTAGACTAGCGGGACTGTACAATGAGCAGTTCTTC	CASSFYTTRLAGLYNEQFF
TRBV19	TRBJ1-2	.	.	TGTGCCAGCTCATCCCGACGGACGCTCAACTATGGCTACACCTTC	CASSSRRTLNYGYTF
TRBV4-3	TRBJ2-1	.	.	TGCGCCAGCAGCCAAGATAAGGGCTCAAGATTCTACAATGAGCAGTTCTTC	CASSQDKGSRFYNEQFF
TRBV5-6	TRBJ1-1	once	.	TGTGCCAGCAGCTTGGATACGGGAGGGAACACTGAAGCTTTCTTT	CASSLDTGGNTEAFF
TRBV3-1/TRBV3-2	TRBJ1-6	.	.	TGTGCCAGCAGCCCCGGTGGGGGAGACTCACCCCTCCACTTT	CASSPGGGDSPLHF
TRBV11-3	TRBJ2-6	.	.	TGTGCCAGCAGCCTCACATTGGCCGCCTCTGGGGCCAACGTCCTGACTTTC	CASSLTLAASGANVLTF
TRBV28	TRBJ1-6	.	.	TGTGCCAGCAGTTTTCGCGACAGGCTAAAGCCCTATAATTCACCCCTCCACTTT	CASSFRDRLKPYNSPLHF
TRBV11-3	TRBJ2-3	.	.	TGTGCCAGCAGCCCAGAGATGTTAGGAACAGATACGCAGTATTTT	CASSPEMLGTDTQYF
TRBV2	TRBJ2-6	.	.	TGTGCCAGCAGTGAACGGTCCTCTGGGGCCAACGTCCTGACTTTC	CASSERSSGANVLTF
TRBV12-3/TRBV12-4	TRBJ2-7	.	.	TGTGCCAGCAGTTTCGGGCCCTACGAGCAGTACTTC	CASSFGPYEQYF
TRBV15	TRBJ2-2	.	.	TGTGCCACCAGCAGAGATACGGGATTGTACACCGGGGAGCTGTTTTTT	CATSRDTGLYTGELFF
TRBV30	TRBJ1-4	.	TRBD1	TGTGCCTGGAGTGTGGACAGGTATAATGAAAAACTGTTTTTT	CAWSVDRYNEKLFF
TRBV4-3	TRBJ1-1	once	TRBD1	TGCGCCAGCAGCCAAGATGCCACAGGGGGGCACACTGAAGCTTTCTTT	CASSQDATGGHTEAFF
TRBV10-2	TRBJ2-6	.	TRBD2	TGCGCCAGCAGTGCTTCTAGCGGGACTGGGGCCAACGTCCTGACTTTC	CASSASSGTGANVLTF
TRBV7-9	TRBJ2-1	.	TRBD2	TGTGCCAGCAGCTTAGAACTAGCGGGAGGGCCGGATGAGCAGTTCTTC	CASSLELAGGPDEQFF
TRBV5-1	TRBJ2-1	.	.	TGCGCCAGCAGCTTGGTGCGGGATCTAGTTAATGAGCAGTTCTTC	CASSLVRDLVNEQFF
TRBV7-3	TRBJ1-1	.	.	TGTGCCAGCAGCCCCCCCCGCGCGATGAACACTGAAGCTTTCTTT	CASSPPRAMNTEAFF
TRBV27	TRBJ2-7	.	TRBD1	TGTGCCAGCAGTAAGGGGACAGGTGGCTACGAGCAGTACTTC	CASSKGTGGYEQYF
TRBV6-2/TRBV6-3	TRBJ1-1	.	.	TGTGCCAGCAGTTCCCACACATACACTGAAGCTTTCTTT	CASSSHTYTEAFF
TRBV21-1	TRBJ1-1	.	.	TGTGCCAGCAGCAAAAACCCCCCGGAGGGATATCGGAACACTGAAGCTTTCTTT	CASSKNPPEGYRNTEAFF
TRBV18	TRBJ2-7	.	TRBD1	TGTGCCAGCTCCGGGACAGGATCCACCTACGAGCAGTACTTC	CASSGTGSTYEQYF
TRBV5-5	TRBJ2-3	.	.	TGTGCCAGCACCCGGGACTTCGGCACAGATACGCAGTATTTT	CASTRDFGTDTQYF
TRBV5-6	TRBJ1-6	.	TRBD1	TGTGCCAGCAGCTACACCCTCTCGACAGGGCTCTCCTATAATTCACCCCTCCACTTT	CASSYTLSTGLSYNSPLHF
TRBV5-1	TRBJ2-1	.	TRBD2	TGCGCCAGCAGCTGGACCGGGACTAGCGGTTACAATGAGCAGTTCTTC	CASSWTGTSGYNEQFF
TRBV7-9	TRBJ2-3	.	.	TGTGCCAGCAGCTTACGGGAGTCAGATACGCAGTATTTT	CASSLRESDTQYF
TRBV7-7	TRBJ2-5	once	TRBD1	TGTGCCAGCAGCCGCGGACAGGGTACGGGGACCCAGTACTTC	CASSRGQGTGTQYF
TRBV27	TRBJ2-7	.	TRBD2	TGTGCCAGCAGTTTGACTAGCGGCTACGAGCAGTACTTC	CASSLTSGYEQYF
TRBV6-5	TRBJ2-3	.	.	TGTGCCAGCCGGGGCCCAGGTGATACGCAGTATTTT	CASRGPGDTQYF
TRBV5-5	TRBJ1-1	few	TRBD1	TGTGCCAGCAGCTTGCGCACAGGGGGCTTGAACACTGAAGCTTTCTTT	CASSLRTGGLNTEAFF
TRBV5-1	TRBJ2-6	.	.	TGCGCCAGCAGCTTGAGGTCAGGACGTTACGGGGCCAACGTCCTGACTTTC	CASSLRSGRYGANVLTF